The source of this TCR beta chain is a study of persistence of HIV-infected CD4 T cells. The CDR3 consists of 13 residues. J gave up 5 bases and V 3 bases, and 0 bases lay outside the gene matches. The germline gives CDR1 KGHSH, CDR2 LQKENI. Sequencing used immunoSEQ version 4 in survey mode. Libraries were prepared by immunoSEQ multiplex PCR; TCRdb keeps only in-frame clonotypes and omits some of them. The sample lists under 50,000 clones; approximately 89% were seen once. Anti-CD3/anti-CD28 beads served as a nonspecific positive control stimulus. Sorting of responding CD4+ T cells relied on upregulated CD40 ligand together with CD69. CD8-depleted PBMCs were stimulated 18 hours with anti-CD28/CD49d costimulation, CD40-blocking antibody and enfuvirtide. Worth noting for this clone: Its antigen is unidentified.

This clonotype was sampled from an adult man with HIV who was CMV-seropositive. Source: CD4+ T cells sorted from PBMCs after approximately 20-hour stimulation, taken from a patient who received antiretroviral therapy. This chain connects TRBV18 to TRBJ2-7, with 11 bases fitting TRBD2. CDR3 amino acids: CASSPGLADEQYF. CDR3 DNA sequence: TGTGCCAGCTCACCGGGACTAGCGGACGAGCAGTACTTC.